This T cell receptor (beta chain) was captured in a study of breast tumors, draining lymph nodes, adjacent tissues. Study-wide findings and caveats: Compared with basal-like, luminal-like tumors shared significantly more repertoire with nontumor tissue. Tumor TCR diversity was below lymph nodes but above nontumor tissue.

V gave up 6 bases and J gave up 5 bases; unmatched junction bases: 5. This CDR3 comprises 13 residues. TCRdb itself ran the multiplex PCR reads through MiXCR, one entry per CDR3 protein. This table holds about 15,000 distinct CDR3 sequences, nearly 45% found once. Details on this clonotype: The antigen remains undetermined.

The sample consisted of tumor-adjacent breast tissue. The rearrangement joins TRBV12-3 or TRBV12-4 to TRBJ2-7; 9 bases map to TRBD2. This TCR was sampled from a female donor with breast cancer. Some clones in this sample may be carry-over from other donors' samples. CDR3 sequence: CASRSAGGNEQYF. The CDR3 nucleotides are TGTGCCAGCAGGTCAGCGGGAGGTAACGAGCAGTACTTC.